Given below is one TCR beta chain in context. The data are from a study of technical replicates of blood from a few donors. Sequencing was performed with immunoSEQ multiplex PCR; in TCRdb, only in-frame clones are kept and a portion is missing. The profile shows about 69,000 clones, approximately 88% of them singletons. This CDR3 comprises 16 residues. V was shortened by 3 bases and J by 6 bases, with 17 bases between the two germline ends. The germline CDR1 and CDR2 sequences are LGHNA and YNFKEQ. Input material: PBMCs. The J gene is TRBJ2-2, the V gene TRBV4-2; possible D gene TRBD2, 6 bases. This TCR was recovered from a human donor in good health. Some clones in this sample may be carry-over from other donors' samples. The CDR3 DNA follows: TGTGCCAGCAGCCACGCCTCGGGAGACACCGCCGGGGAGCTGTTTTTT. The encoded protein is CASSHASGDTAGELFF.